A single sample is the source of the 27 T cell receptor beta chains below, sequenced in a study of vaccination effects on CD4 cells after COVID-19. Before sequencing took place, the ViraFEST assay used viral peptide pools to expand antigen-specific CD4+ T cells. Cultured cells yielded isolated CD4+ T cells after approximately nine days. The vaccine given was either BNT162b2 or mRNA-1273, in two doses. No antigen is known for these receptors. Method: immunoSEQ multiplex PCR; TCRdb's copy keeps in-frame clones and lacks some. Altogether fewer than 85,000 clones are present, roughly 80% being singletons, with the ten largest covering around 0.94%. Sequenced material: CD4+ T cells from PBMCs cultured with HCoV-OC43 spike peptides, taken after COVID-19 vaccination. Subset: HCoV-OC43 spike overlapping peptide pool stimulation. The receptors shown here come from a human donor who received a COVID-19 vaccine.

The table lists this clone with a few counts. The chain combines TRBV4-1 with TRBJ1-2; no definite D call. CDR3 length: 13 amino acids. V was shortened by 4 bases and J by 2 bases, with 8 bases between the two germline ends. CDR1 is MGHRA, CDR2 YSYEKL, per germline. In DNA form, the CDR3 reads TGCGCCAGCAGCCGTGGGGAGAACTATGGCTACACCTTC. Encoded protein: CASSRGENYGYTF.

The count of this clone is one. The V call is TRBV29-1, the J call TRBJ1-2; no clear D gene. CDR1 and CDR2 from the germline V gene are SQVTM and ANQGSEA. The V and J ends lost 6 bases and 5 bases respectively, with 10 bases between them. This CDR3 is 11 amino acids long. The DNA for the CDR3 is TGCAGCGTGACCAGGAATTATGGCTACACCTTC. The encoded protein is CSVTRNYGYTF.

This chain joins TRBV12-3 or TRBV12-4 and TRBJ1-1; D not certain. The CDR3 extends over 12 amino acids. Deletions cut 1 base from V and 6 bases from J, with 6 bases between. In DNA, the CDR3 is TGTGCCAGCAGTTTAGTGTACGCTGAAGCTTTCTTT. This translates into CASSLVYAEAFF.

V usage is TRBV3-1 (or the pseudogene TRBV3-2) and J usage is TRBJ1-4; 7 positions match TRBD1. Germline lookup yields CDR1 LGHDT and CDR2 YNNKEL (reference sequence). The CDR3 extends over 15 amino acids. The V segment lost 4 bases and the J segment 3 bases; nucleotides outside the gene matches: 5. CDR3 coding DNA: TGTGCCAGCAGCCGCCGACAGGGCCCTAATGAAAAACTGTTTTTT. It specifies CASSRRQGPNEKLFF.

The chain couples TRBV27 to TRBJ1-1, with 12 bases aligning to TRBD1. Trimming took 5 bases from V and 0 from J; bases not matched to a gene: 7. From germline, CDR1 is MNHEY and CDR2 SMNVEV (reference sequence). This CDR3 spans 17 amino acids. CDR3 in DNA: TGTGCCAGCAGTCCCCGAGGGACAGGGGGCCTGAACACTGAAGCTTTCTTT. This translates into CASSPRGTGGLNTEAFF.

This clone was observed a single time. The rearrangement links TRBV6-5 to TRBJ2-3; the D gene is possibly TRBD2 (5 bases). CDR3 length: 14 residues. V lost 6 bases to trimming and J lost 6 bases, with 16 bases between them. Germline-derived CDR1 and CDR2 are MNHEY and SVGAGI. The CDR3 DNA reads TGTGCCAGCAGACCTACCTATACGGGGGATACGCAGTATTTT. It translates to CASRPTYTGDTQYF.

The chain combines TRBV6-5 with TRBJ2-7; no clear D. This CDR3 contains 11 residues. The V gene's germline CDR1 is MNHEY and CDR2 SVGAGI. Trimming left V 7 bases short and J 3 bases short, with 7 bases between. The CDR3 DNA reads as TGTGCCAGCACGGATAACTACGAGCAGTACGTC. Protein: CASTDNYEQYV.

V and J are TRBV29-1 and TRBJ1-5; D might be TRBD1 (5 bases). CDR1 and CDR2 (germline): SQVTM, ANQGSEA. The CDR3 length is 12 residues. Trimming shortened V by 4 bases and J by 1 base, and 5 bases separated the two germline ends. The CDR3 loop reads CSVGQSNQPQHF. CDR3 in DNA: TGCAGCGTTGGACAGAGCAATCAGCCCCAGCATTTT.

The chain links TRBV24-1 to TRBJ2-3; no clear D gene. The V gene lost 2 bases and the J gene lost 1 base, with 15 bases spanning the gap. The CDR3 has 17 amino acids. CDR1 is KGHDR, CDR2 SFDVKD, per germline. CDR3 DNA: TGTGCCACCAGTGATTCCGCCTTTGCCTCGGGCACAGATACGCAGTATTTT. Encoded protein: CATSDSAFASGTDTQYF.

The chain uses TRBV18 and TRBJ2-7; 8 bases map to TRBD2. This CDR3 has 17 residues. Germline values: CDR1 KGHSH, CDR2 LQKENI. V gave up 3 bases and J gave up 0 bases; unmatched junction bases: 10. CDR3 nucleotide sequence: TGTGCCAGCTCACCCAACAGCGGGGGACTAAGCTCCTACGAGCAGTACGTC. Protein: CASSPNSGGLSSYEQYV.

The chain recombines TRBV5-8 with TRBJ2-2; 15 bases align to TRBD2. Germline V gene lookup returns CDR1 SGHTS and CDR2 YDEGEE. The CDR3 length is 20 residues. V lost 4 bases to trimming and J lost 4 bases; unmatched junction nucleotides: 14. CDR3 region: CASSDGLAGGSVWGTGELFF. The CDR3, as DNA: TGTGCCAGCAGCGACGGACTAGCGGGGGGGTCGGTGTGGGGCACCGGGGAGCTGTTTTTT.

V gene TRBV4-1 combines with J gene TRBJ2-3, with 15 bases that match TRBD2. There are 20 residues in the CDR3. V was pared by 4 bases and J by 2 bases, with 13 bases of the junction left unmatched. The germline V gene encodes CDR1 MGHRA and CDR2 YSYEKL. This CDR3 is CASSLSGRGTSGGPTDTQYF. The CDR3 DNA sequence: TGCGCCAGCAGCCTTTCGGGACGGGGGACTAGCGGGGGGCCCACAGATACGCAGTATTTT.

V usage is TRBV29-1 and J usage is TRBJ2-7; 8 bases fit TRBD1. From germline, CDR1 is SQVTM and CDR2 ANQGSEA. The V gene end was trimmed by 1 base and the J gene end by 2 bases; junction bases not matched to a gene: 13. The CDR3 spans 17 residues. CDR3 in DNA: TGCAGCGTTGAAGCAGGGGGCGCGGGTACCCTTACCTACGAGCAGTACGTC. This gives the protein CSVEAGGAGTLTYEQYV.

This clone was detected only a few times. The rearrangement joins TRBV28 to TRBJ2-1, with 8 nucleotides matching TRBD1. Trimming cost V 4 bases and J 1 base; bases outside gene matches: 12. Per the germline V gene, CDR1 is MDHEN and CDR2 is SYDVKM. CDR3 size: 18 residues. CDR3: CASSSRTGSGMSYNEQFF. The CDR3 DNA is TGTGCCAGCAGTTCACGGACAGGGTCAGGAATGTCCTACAATGAGCAGTTCTTC. The whole variable domain, filled in from reference TRBV28 and TRBJ2-1, reads DVKVTQSSRYLVKRTGEKVFLECVQDMDHENMFWYRQDPGLGLRLIYFSYDVKMKEKGDIPEGYSVSREKKERFSLILESASTNQTSMYLCASSSRTGSGMSYNEQFFGPGTRLTVL.

The CDR3 sequence is CASSESSGTATNEKLFF. The DNA of the CDR3 is TGCGCCAGCAGTGAGTCCTCCGGGACAGCAACTAATGAAAAACTGTTTTTT. The chain employs TRBV10-2 and TRBJ1-4, with TRBD1 matching over 7 bases. V trimming: 0 bases; J trimming: 0 bases; junction bases outside the gene matches: 4. Per germline, CDR1 WSHSY and CDR2 SAAADI. This CDR3 has 17 amino acids.

The rearrangement uses TRBV7-3 and TRBJ2-2; D remains unclear. Germline V gene data show CDR1 as SGHTA and CDR2 as FQGTGA. This CDR3 region has 14 residues. V was clipped by 3 bases and J by 1 base, with 6 bases between them. The CDR3 loop is CASSFLLNTGELFF. CDR3 DNA: TGTGCCAGCAGCTTTCTCTTGAACACCGGGGAGCTGTTTTTT.

This chain uses TRBV7-8 with TRBJ2-7; D may be TRBD1 (6 bases). Germline V gives CDR1 SGHVS, CDR2 FQNEAQ. V dropped 3 bases and J dropped 7 bases, with 16 bases sitting between them. The CDR3 spans 14 residues. The CDR3 DNA is TGTGCCAGCAGCTTGGGATGGACAGCGTATGAGCAGTACGTC. This codes for CASSLGWTAYEQYV.

The rearrangement links TRBV5-8 to TRBJ1-5; 8 nucleotides match TRBD1. Germline CDR1 reads SGHTS; CDR2 reads YDEGEE. CDR3 size: 16 residues. V dropped 1 base and J dropped 1; count of bases not matched to a gene: 4. The CDR3 DNA follows: TGTGCCAGCAGCTTGAGACAGGGGCTAAGCAATCAGCCCCAGCATTTT. It encodes CASSLRQGLSNQPQHF.

V gene TRBV21-1 combines with J gene TRBJ2-1; the tabulated D call, TRBD2, remains unverified against the DNA. TRBV21-1 is reported as a pseudogene. The CDR3 spans 17 residues. CDR3 in amino acids: CASSKEPQRSSYNEQFF. CDR3 sequence (DNA): TGTGCCAGCAGCAAAGAGCCCCAGCGGAGCTCCTACAATGAGCAGTTCTTC.

The genes are TRBV4-1 and TRBJ1-5, with 9 bases identical to TRBD1. Germline V CDR1 and CDR2: MGHRA, YSYEKL. The CDR3 covers 15 residues. V shed 1 base and J 8 bases; nucleotides not matched to a gene: 6. The CDR3 DNA sequence: TGCGCCAGCAGCCAAGGGGACAGGGACTATGAGCCCCAGCATTTT. Protein: CASSQGDRDYEPQHF.

V and J are TRBV5-1 and TRBJ2-1; possibly TRBD1 for D (6 bases). V was clipped by 1 base and J by 6 bases, with 11 bases between them. Germline loops: CDR1 SGHRS, CDR2 YFSETQ. This CDR3 has 14 residues. In DNA, the CDR3 is TGCGCCAGCAGCTTGCTCAGGGGTGGCAATGAGCAGTTCTTC. This gives the protein CASSLLRGGNEQFF.

The CDR3 region is CASSDIDRGNTEAFF. The CDR3 coding sequence is TGCGCCAGCAGTGACATCGACAGGGGGAACACTGAAGCTTTCTTT. The chain carries TRBV10-2 and TRBJ1-1; TRBD1 aligns across 8 bases. J gave up 1 base and V 3 bases, and 4 bases lay outside the gene matches. In germline, CDR1 is WSHSY, CDR2 SAAADI. The CDR3 sequence is 15 residues long.

This clone was observed a handful of times. Here the CDR3 reads CASSLWGLAGGGGDTQYF. The CDR3 DNA reads as TGTGCCAGCAGCTTATGGGGACTAGCGGGGGGGGGTGGAGATACGCAGTATTTT. This sequence joins TRBV7-2 and TRBJ2-3; 16 bases are shared with TRBD2. Germline CDR1 is SGHTA and CDR2 is FQGNSA. V lost 2 bases, J lost 5 bases, and 7 bases stayed unmatched. The CDR3 is made up of 18 amino acids.

For the CDR3, the DNA is TGTGCCAGCAGCCAATGGACTACTAATGAAAAACTGTTTTTT. This gives the protein CASSQWTTNEKLFF. The chain is built from TRBV3-1 (or the pseudogene TRBV3-2) and TRBJ1-4, with unresolved D. Deletions cut 2 bases from V and 2 bases from J, with 6 bases between. Per the germline V gene, CDR1 is LGHDT and CDR2 is YNNKEL (reference sequence). The CDR3 is 14 residues long.

This clone was recorded once. This chain links TRBV6-6 with TRBJ2-1; 7 nucleotides agree with TRBD2. J lost 8 bases, V lost 3 bases, and 4 bases had no gene match. CDR1 is MNHNY and CDR2 is SVGAGI in the germline V gene (reference sequence). There are 13 residues in the CDR3. The CDR3 DNA is TGTGCCAGCAGTTATCAGCGGGGCTATGAGCAGTTCTTC. This codes for CASSYQRGYEQFF.

V and J are TRBV6-5 and TRBJ1-2; the match to TRBD1 covers 9 bases. This CDR3 contains 15 residues. Losses at the gene ends were 0 bases for V and 7 bases for J; bases not matched to a gene: 6. Germline V lookup: CDR1 MNHEY, CDR2 SVGAGI. The CDR3 DNA is TGTGCCAGCAGTTACTCGGTACAGGGGGCCGGTGGCTACACCTTC. This codes for CASSYSVQGAGGYTF.

V is TRBV27 and J is TRBJ2-3, with 11 positions matching TRBD2. The CDR3 contains 16 residues. After removal of 8 bases from V and 0 bases from J, the junction contained 7 bases not matched to a gene. The germline CDR1 and CDR2 sequences are MNHEY and SMNVEV (reference sequence). This chain's CDR3 is CASGKLAGVSTDTQYF. The CDR3 DNA reads as TGTGCCAGCGGAAAACTAGCGGGGGTGAGCACAGATACGCAGTATTTT.